The rows below give T cell receptor beta chains drawn from one sample of a study of shared clonotypes between healthy human individuals. TCRdb keeps only in-frame clones here, not all; method: immunoSEQ multiplex PCR. The sample carries about 1.5 million clones, nearly 99% recorded once. The sequencing sample was made of naive CD4+ T cells sorted from blood. These receptors were collected from a man aged 25-45 years in good health. Both conserved end residues are part of each CDR3. D genes are given only for firm matches. A row's size may be missing; if present it is once, few, many or a size class.

size	length	J	V	D	CDR3	DNA
-	16	TRBJ2-7	TRBV9	TRBD2	CASSPQVGSGRGEQYF	TGTGCCAGCAGCCCCCAAGTTGGTAGCGGGAGAGGCGAGCAGTACTTC
-	17	TRBJ2-3	TRBV5-3	TRBD2	CARSLARTSATTDTQYF	TGTGCCAGAAGCTTGGCACGGACTAGCGCAACAACAGATACGCAGTATTTT
-	14	TRBJ1-1	TRBV7-9	-	CASSLSLGSHEAFF	TGTGCCAGCAGCTTAAGCCTGGGGTCACATGAAGCTTTCTTT
once	15	TRBJ2-1	TRBV5-1	TRBD2	CASSLALAGGVGQFF	TGCGCCAGCAGCTTGGCCCTAGCGGGAGGAGTGGGGCAGTTCTTC
-	16	TRBJ2-1	TRBV28	-	CASSFHYLLPVNEQFF	TGTGCCAGCAGTTTCCATTACCTACTCCCTGTCAATGAGCAGTTCTTC
once	13	TRBJ2-7	TRBV10-3	TRBD1	CAISVGQGEEQYF	TGTGCCATCAGCGTGGGACAGGGTGAGGAGCAGTACTTC
-	17	TRBJ2-1	TRBV5-6	-	CASSLARGGVSYNEQFF	TGTGCCAGCAGCTTGGCCCGTGGCGGGGTTTCCTACAATGAGCAGTTCTTC
once	17	TRBJ1-1	TRBV4-1	-	CASSQELFIESGPEAFF	TGCGCCAGCAGCCAAGAACTCTTTATAGAGTCAGGACCTGAAGCTTTCTTT
once	15	TRBJ1-5	TRBV2	TRBD1	CASFRDRGHNQPQHF	TGTGCCAGTTTCCGGGACAGGGGCCATAATCAGCCCCAGCATTTT
-	14	TRBJ1-1	TRBV28	TRBD1	CASSGDRGLTEAFF	TGTGCCAGCAGCGGGGACAGGGGGCTTACTGAAGCTTTCTTT
-	13	TRBJ2-1	TRBV29-1	-	CSVVRDLDDEQFF	TGCAGCGTTGTCCGGGACCTAGACGATGAGCAGTTCTTC
once	13	TRBJ2-1	TRBV11-3	-	CASSLDWYNEQFF	TGTGCCAGCAGCTTAGATTGGTACAATGAGCAGTTCTTC
once	14	TRBJ2-5	TRBV29-1	-	CSAEHRVTQETQYF	TGCAGCGCTGAACATCGGGTAACTCAAGAGACCCAGTACTTC
-	17	TRBJ2-7	TRBV27	-	CASSYQPYPGRRYEQYF	TGTGCCAGCAGCTACCAACCTTACCCGGGGAGGAGGTACGAGCAGTACTTC
-	15	TRBJ2-7	TRBV29-1	-	CSVAETTGRSREQYF	TGCAGCGTTGCCGAAACTACCGGTAGGTCCCGCGAGCAGTACTTC
-	16	TRBJ2-1	TRBV18	-	CASSPPRSSTYNEQFF	TGTGCCAGCTCACCACCGAGGAGTAGCACATACAATGAGCAGTTCTTC
-	14	TRBJ2-4	TRBV7-9	-	CASRPISGENIQYF	TGTGCCAGCAGACCAATATCAGGGGAAAACATTCAGTACTTC
-	12	TRBJ1-4	TRBV11-3	TRBD1	CARWTGDEKLFF	TGTGCCAGATGGACAGGGGATGAAAAACTGTTTTTT
once	14	TRBJ2-1	TRBV18	-	CASSPLSGWNEQFF	TGTGCCAGCTCACCTCTATCAGGATGGAATGAGCAGTTCTTC
-	17	TRBJ2-4	TRBV18	TRBD1	CASSPTRQGGPGNIQYF	TGTGCCAGCTCACCAACGCGACAGGGGGGGCCCGGAAACATTCAGTACTTC
-	15	TRBJ2-2	TRBV6-5	-	CASSPGQTSTGELFF	TGTGCCAGCAGTCCAGGACAGACCTCCACCGGGGAGCTGTTTTTT
-	17	TRBJ1-4	TRBV5-5	-	CASSFSREWTTNEKLFF	TGTGCCAGCAGCTTTTCCAGGGAATGGACAACTAATGAAAAACTGTTTTTT
-	14	TRBJ2-7	TRBV29-1	-	CSVEAGREGYEQYF	TGCAGCGTTGAGGCAGGCAGGGAAGGGTACGAGCAGTACTTC
-	15	TRBJ1-5	TRBV28	-	CASSLGGAGNQPQHF	TGTGCCAGCAGCCTGGGTGGGGCGGGGAATCAGCCCCAGCATTTT
-	15	TRBJ2-4	TRBV13	TRBD2	CASSQQREGENIQYF	TGTGCCAGCAGCCAACAGCGGGAGGGTGAGAACATTCAGTACTTC
-	13	TRBJ1-2	TRBV30	TRBD1	CAWSPDRAYGYTF	TGTGCCTGGAGCCCCGACAGGGCCTATGGCTACACCTTC
-	16	TRBJ2-7	TRBV11-2	TRBD1	CASSLGGVTGPYEQYF	TGTGCCAGCAGCTTAGGCGGAGTGACAGGGCCCTACGAGCAGTACTTC
-	14	TRBJ2-7	TRBV2	-	CASSEVTDSYEQYF	TGTGCCAGCAGTGAGGTTACGGATTCCTACGAGCAGTACTTC
-	13	TRBJ2-6	TRBV30	-	CASAGSGANVLTF	TGTGCCTCCGCAGGGTCTGGGGCCAACGTCCTGACTTTC
-	17	TRBJ1-1	TRBV19	TRBD1	CASSIIFRGPGLGEAFF	TGTGCCAGTAGTATAATCTTCAGGGGGCCCGGTTTGGGTGAAGCTTTCTTT
-	16	TRBJ2-7	TRBV5-1	TRBD2	CASSVPGLAGGHEQYF	TGCGCCAGCAGCGTACCGGGACTAGCGGGAGGCCACGAGCAGTACTTC
-	14	TRBJ2-5	TRBV10-3	TRBD1	CAIRDGQGGETQYF	TGTGCCATCAGAGATGGACAGGGTGGGGAGACCCAGTACTTC
once	15	TRBJ2-7	TRBV9	TRBD1	CASSVGHRGRDEQYF	TGTGCCAGCAGCGTAGGGCACAGGGGAAGGGACGAGCAGTACTTC